This T cell receptor beta chain was profiled in a study of breast tumors, draining lymph nodes, adjacent tissues. The lymph nodes were axillary draining lymph nodes from breast cancer patients. The CDR3 runs to 13 residues. CDR1 and CDR2 (germline): LNHNV, YYDKDF (reference sequence). Trimming left V 4 bases short and J 5 bases short, with 9 bases between. TCRdb re-derived calls from the multiplex PCR reads in MiXCR, one entry per CDR3 protein. The table includes 100,000 to 150,000 distinct CDR3 sequences, about a fifth detected once. At least ten counts were recorded for this clonotype. Material for sequencing was axillary lymph node tissue. This TCR derives from a female donor with breast cancer. Some clones in this sample may be carry-over from other donors' samples. The V gene is TRBV15, the J gene TRBJ2-1; no clear D gene. CDR3 loop: CATSNSGHNEQFF. The CDR3 nucleotides are TGTGCCACCAGCAACTCGGGCCACAATGAGCAGTTCTTC.